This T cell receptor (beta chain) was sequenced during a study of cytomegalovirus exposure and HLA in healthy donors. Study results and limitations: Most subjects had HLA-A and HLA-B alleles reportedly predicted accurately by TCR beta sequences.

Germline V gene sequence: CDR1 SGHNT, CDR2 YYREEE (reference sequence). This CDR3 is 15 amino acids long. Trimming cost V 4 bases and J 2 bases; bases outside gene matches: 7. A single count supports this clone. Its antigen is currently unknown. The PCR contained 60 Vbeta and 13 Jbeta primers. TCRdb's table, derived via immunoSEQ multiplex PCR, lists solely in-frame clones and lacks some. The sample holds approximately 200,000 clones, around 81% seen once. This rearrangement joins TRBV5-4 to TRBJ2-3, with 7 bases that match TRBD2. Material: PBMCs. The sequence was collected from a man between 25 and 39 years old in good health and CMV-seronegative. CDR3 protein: CASSPSSGSTDTQYF. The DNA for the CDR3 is TGTGCCAGCAGCCCCTCTAGCGGTTCCACAGATACGCAGTATTTT.